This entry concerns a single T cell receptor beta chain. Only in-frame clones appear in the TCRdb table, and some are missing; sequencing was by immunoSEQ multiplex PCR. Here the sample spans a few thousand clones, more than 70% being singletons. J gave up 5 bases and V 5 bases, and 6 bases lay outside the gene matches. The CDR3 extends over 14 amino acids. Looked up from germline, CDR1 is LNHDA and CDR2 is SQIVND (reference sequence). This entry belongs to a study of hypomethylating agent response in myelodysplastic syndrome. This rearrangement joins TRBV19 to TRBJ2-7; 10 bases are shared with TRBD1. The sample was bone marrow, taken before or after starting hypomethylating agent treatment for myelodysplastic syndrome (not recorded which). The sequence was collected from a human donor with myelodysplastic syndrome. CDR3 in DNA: TGTGCCAGTAGTTCCAGACAGGGGGCCAACGAGCAGTACTTC. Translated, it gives CASSSRQGANEQYF.